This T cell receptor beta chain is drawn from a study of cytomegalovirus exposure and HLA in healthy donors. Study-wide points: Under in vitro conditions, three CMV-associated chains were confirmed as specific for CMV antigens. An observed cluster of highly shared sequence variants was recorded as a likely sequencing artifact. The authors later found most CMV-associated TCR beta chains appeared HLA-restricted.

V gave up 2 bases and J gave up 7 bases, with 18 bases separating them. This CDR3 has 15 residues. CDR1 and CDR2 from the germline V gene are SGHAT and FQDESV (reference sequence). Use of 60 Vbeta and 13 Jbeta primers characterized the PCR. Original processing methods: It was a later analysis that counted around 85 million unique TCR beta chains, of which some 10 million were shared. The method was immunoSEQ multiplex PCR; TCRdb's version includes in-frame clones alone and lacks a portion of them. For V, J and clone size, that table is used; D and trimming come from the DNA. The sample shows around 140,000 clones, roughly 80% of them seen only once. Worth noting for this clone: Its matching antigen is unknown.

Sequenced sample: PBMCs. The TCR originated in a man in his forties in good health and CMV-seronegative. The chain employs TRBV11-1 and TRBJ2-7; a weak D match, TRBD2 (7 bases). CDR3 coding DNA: TGTGCCAGCAGCTTAAGGGGGGGACCTCCCGGAGAGCAGTACTTC. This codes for CASSLRGGPPGEQYF.